The 6 T cell receptor beta chains reported below all come from one sample, sequenced in a study of tumor-infiltrating lymphocytes in primary liver carcinoma. TCR beta cDNA was reverse-transcribed from 400 to 500 ng of total RNA. The reaction used a constant-region primer and ProtoScript II reverse transcriptase. Library construction for TCR beta comprised three nested multiplex PCR rounds performed with slightly modified ARM-PCR. TRBV1-TRBV30 forward primers and a C-beta reverse primer were used in the first two PCR rounds, which each ran for approximately 9 cycles. One entry per CDR3 protein results from TCRdb running MiXCR on the multiplex PCR reads. The sample includes tens of thousands of distinct CDR3 sequences, around 73% of them seen just once. Bulk tissue was left unsorted, and RNA and DNA were co-extracted from roughly 20-30 mg of it. Sequenced material: liver tumor tissue from sampling region 5. The subset was: tumor region T5, tumor centre. These receptor sequences come from a man aged 35 to 55 with primary liver carcinoma and hepatitis B virus infection.

This clonotype was observed a single time. The junction departs from the called germline gene at one end, perhaps through a read error. The V and J genes are TRBV29-1 and TRBJ2-3; 10 bases are shared with TRBD1. This CDR3 region has 14 residues. The germline CDR1 and CDR2 sequences are SQVTM and ANQGSEA. The CDR3: CGVSGTGASDRQYF. The CDR3 DNA sequence: TGCGGCGTTTCCGGGACAGGGGCATCAGATAGGCAGTATTTT.

To note about this clonotype: Germline is not matched at one junction end, which may reflect a read error. The V and J genes are TRBV11-3 and TRBJ2-3, with no clear D. The CDR3 length is 13 residues. Looked up from germline, CDR1 is SGHNT and CDR2 is YENEEA. DNA of the CDR3: TGTGCCAGCTGCTTAGCCCTCAGATATACGCAGTATTTT. This encodes CASCLALRYTQYF. Filled out from reference TRBV11-3 and TRBJ2-3, the complete variable domain reads EAGVVQSPRYKIIEKKQPVAFWCNPISGHNTLYWYLQNLGQGPELLIRYENEEAVDDSQLPKDRFSAERLKGVDSTLKIQPAELGDSAVYLCASCLALRYTQYFGPGTRLTVL.

About this clonotype: At one boundary the junction diverges from the germline segment, which might be a read error. This rearrangement joins TRBV6-1 to TRBJ2-4, with D unresolved. CDR3 length: 15 residues. The V gene's germline CDR1 is MNHNS and CDR2 SASEGT. The CDR3 loop reads CASSELGRTKNIQYF. Written as DNA, the CDR3 is TGTGCCAGCAGTGAACTAGGGCGGACCAAGAACATTCAGTACTTC.

The chain links TRBV5-5 to TRBJ1-2; possible D gene TRBD1, 5 bases. V lost 8 bases, J lost 7 bases, and 15 bases lay in between. Germline-derived CDR1 and CDR2 are SGHKS and YYEKEE (reference sequence). The CDR3 extends over 12 amino acids. The CDR3 spells CARVPGPSGYTF. DNA for the CDR3: TGTGCCAGGGTGCCGGGACCTTCTGGCTACACCTTC. Full variable domain (outside the CDR3, taken from reference TRBV5-5 and TRBJ1-2): DAGVTQSPTHLIKTRGQQVTLRCSPISGHKSVSWYQQVLGQGPQFIFQYYEKEERGRGNFPDRFSARQFPNYSSELNVNALLLGDSALYLCARVPGPSGYTFGSGTRLTVV.

Notes on this clonotype: The junction shows a germline mismatch at one end, possibly a read error. J is TRBJ1-1 and V is TRBV12-3 or TRBV12-4, with D uncertain. This CDR3 is 13 amino acids long. CDR3 protein: CASSLEVNTEASF. CDR3 bases: TGCGCCAGCAGTTTAGAAGTGAACACTGAAGCTTCCTTT.

To note about this clonotype: A junction boundary mismatches the germline segment, possibly from a read error. This sequence joins TRBV11-3 and TRBJ2-1; D gene unclear. Germline V gives CDR1 SGHNT, CDR2 YENEEA. The CDR3 extends over 13 amino acids. CDR3 DNA: TGTGTCAGCAGCTTAGATGAGAAGATTGAGCAGTTCTTC. Translation: CVSSLDEKIEQFF.